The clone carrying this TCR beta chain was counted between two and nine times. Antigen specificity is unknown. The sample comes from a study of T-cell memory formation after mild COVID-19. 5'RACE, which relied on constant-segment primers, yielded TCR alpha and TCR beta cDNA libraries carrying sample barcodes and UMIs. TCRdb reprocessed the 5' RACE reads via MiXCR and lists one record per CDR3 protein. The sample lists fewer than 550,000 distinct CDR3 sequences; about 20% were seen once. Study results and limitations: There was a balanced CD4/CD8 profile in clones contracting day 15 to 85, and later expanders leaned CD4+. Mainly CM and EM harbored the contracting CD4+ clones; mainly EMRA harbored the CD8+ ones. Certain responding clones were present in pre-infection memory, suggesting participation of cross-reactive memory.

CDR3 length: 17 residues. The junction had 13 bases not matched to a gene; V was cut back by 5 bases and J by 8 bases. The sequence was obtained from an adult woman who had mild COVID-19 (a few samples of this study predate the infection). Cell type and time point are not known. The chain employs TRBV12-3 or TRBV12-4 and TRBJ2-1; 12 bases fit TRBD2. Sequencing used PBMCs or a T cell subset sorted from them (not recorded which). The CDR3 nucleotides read TGTGCCAGCAGTCTTGGGACTAGCGGGTGGAGAGGTGATGAGCAGTTCTTC. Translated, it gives CASSLGTSGWRGDEQFF.